The 10 T cell receptor beta chains in this list originate from one sample, sequenced in a study of response to subunit inactivated influenza vaccine (dated by TCRdb to 2017 to 2018). Libraries came from RT-PCR. The listed sequencing device is Illumina HiSeq 2500. TCRdb itself trimmed the public reads at Q25 with fastp, ran MiXCR and retained productive beta chains. CDR3 protein duplicates are merged, each entry listing the most common genes and DNA. The sample table lists 800,000 to 1,000,000 distinct CDR3 sequences, 21% of them with a count of one. More than 8.5% of the sample lies in the top ten. The specimen was PBMCs from blood, collected around 5 days after vaccination. These receptors originate from a man aged 50-59 years who received an inactivated influenza vaccine. Donor details come from another sample of the same person, matched by shared clones.

The V gene is TRBV5-5, the J gene TRBJ2-5, with 12 bases matching TRBD2. In germline, CDR1 is SGHKS, CDR2 YYEKEE (reference sequence). The CDR3 runs to 18 residues. The trim removed 4 bases at V and 1 base at J, leaving 11 bases unmatched. Written as DNA, the CDR3 is TGTGCCAGCAGCGACAGGCGGGGGACTAGCGGGTCCCAAGAGACCCAGTACTTC. It is translated as CASSDRRGTSGSQETQYF.

This clonotype was seen more than once but under ten times. One end of the junction varies from germline; a read error may be responsible. This chain links TRBV6-2 or TRBV6-3 with TRBJ2-3; D is uncertain. From germline, CDR1 is MNHEY and CDR2 SVGEGT. The CDR3 totals 13 residues. The CDR3 reads CASSWQMADSQYF. The CDR3, as DNA: TGTGCCAGCAGTTGGCAGATGGCAGATTCGCAGTATTTT.

This clonotype appeared a few times. The chain links TRBV20-1 to TRBJ1-5; D call uncertain. The CDR3 consists of 13 residues. Germline V gives CDR1 DFQATT, CDR2 SNEGSKA (reference sequence). V shed 3 bases and J shed 0 bases, with 6 bases lying between them. The CDR3, as DNA: TGCAGTGCTAGGGAAACTAGCAATCAGCCCCAGCATTTT. It yields the protein CSARETSNQPQHF.

This clonotype was seen a handful of times. The chain links TRBV5-5 to TRBJ2-1; D is unclear. V shed 1 base and J shed 0 bases, with 11 bases lying between them. The CDR3 length is 16 residues. Germline loops: CDR1 SGHKS, CDR2 YYEKEE (reference sequence). The CDR3 region has the DNA TGTGCCAGCAGCTTGTCGGGCCCGGGCTCCTACAATGAGCAGTTCTTC. Protein: CASSLSGPGSYNEQFF. The complete variable domain, with remaining parts taken from reference TRBV5-5 and TRBJ2-1, reads DAGVTQSPTHLIKTRGQQVTLRCSPISGHKSVSWYQQVLGQGPQFIFQYYEKEERGRGNFPDRFSARQFPNYSSELNVNALLLGDSALYLCASSLSGPGSYNEQFFGPGTRLTVL.

This clonotype was seen ten or more times. The chain couples TRBV12-3 or TRBV12-4 to TRBJ2-3; D ambiguous. The CDR3 has 14 residues. Trimming took 2 bases from V and 2 from J, leaving 8 bases between them. CDR3 nucleotide sequence: TGTGCCAGCAGTTTATTTACCACCACAGATACGCAGTATTTT. This gives the protein CASSLFTTTDTQYF.

This sequence joins TRBV7-9 and TRBJ1-5, with D maybe TRBD1 (5 bases). V was clipped by 5 bases and J by 6 bases, with 14 bases between them. CDR3 length: 14 amino acids. Germline CDR1 is SEHNR and CDR2 is FQNEAQ (reference sequence). CDR3 sequence (DNA): TGTGCCAGCAGCGACGGGACGGGGATTCAGCCCCAGCATTTT. This codes for CASSDGTGIQPQHF. Supplemented by reference TRBV7-9 and TRBJ1-5, the full variable domain reads DTGVSQNPRHKITKRGQNVTFRCDPISEHNRLYWYRQTLGQGPEFLTYFQNEAQLEKSRLLSDRFSAERPKGSFSTLEIQRTEQGDSAMYLCASSDGTGIQPQHFGDGTRLSIL.

This clonotype has just a few counts. The CDR3 DNA sequence: TGTGCCAGCAGCCTGGGACTTTCCGGGAGGCAGCCCCAGCATTTT. It translates to CASSLGLSGRQPQHF. The V gene is TRBV12-3 or TRBV12-4, the J gene TRBJ1-5; TRBD1 is a possible D gene (5 bases). V lost 6 bases to trimming and J lost 7 bases, with 19 bases between them. This CDR3 spans 15 amino acids.

This clonotype was found a few times. This chain uses TRBV27 with TRBJ2-6; D is ambiguous. The V gene lost 5 bases and the J gene lost 0 bases, with 11 bases spanning the gap. Germline CDR1 and CDR2: MNHEY and SMNVEV (reference sequence). The length of the CDR3 is 16 residues. This CDR3 is CASSILGFSGANVLTF. CDR3 in DNA: TGTGCCAGCAGTATCCTCGGGTTCTCTGGGGCCAACGTCCTGACTTTC.

Many counts were recorded for this clonotype. The rearrangement links TRBV18 to TRBJ2-5; D not resolved. The germline V and J ends were trimmed by 2 bases and 5 bases, with 15 bases remaining between them. The CDR3 runs 15 residues. From germline, CDR1 is KGHSH and CDR2 LQKENI. The CDR3 DNA follows: TGTGCCAGCTCACCAGTTCAGCGACCTATGGAGACCCAGTACTTC. This encodes CASSPVQRPMETQYF. The variable domain in full, completed from reference TRBV18 and TRBJ2-5, reads NAGVMQNPRHLVRRRGQEARLRCSPMKGHSHVYWYRQLPEEGLKFMVYLQKENIIDESGMPKERFSAEFPKEGPSILRIQQVVRGDSAAYFCASSPVQRPMETQYFGPGTRLLVL.

The J gene is TRBJ2-1, the V gene TRBV15; TRBD2 matches 9 bases. This CDR3 contains 16 residues. CDR1 and CDR2 from the germline V gene are LNHNV and YYDKDF (reference sequence). Losses at the gene ends were 8 bases for V and 4 bases for J; bases not matched to a gene: 12. The CDR3, as DNA: TGTGCCACCTCCCGCGGAGCGGGGGGCCAATACAATGAGCAGTTCTTC. Residues: CATSRGAGGQYNEQFF.